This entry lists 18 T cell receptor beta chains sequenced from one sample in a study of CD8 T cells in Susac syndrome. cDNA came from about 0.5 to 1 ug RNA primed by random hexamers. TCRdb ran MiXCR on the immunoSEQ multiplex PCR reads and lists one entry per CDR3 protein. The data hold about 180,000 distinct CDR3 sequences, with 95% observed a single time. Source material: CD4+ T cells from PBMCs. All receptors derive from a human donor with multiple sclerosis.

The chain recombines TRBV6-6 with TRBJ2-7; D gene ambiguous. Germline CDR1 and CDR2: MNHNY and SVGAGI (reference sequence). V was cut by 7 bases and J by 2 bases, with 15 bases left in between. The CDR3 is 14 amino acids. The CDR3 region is CASTFGSPPYEQYF. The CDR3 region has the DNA TGTGCCAGCACTTTTGGGTCCCCTCCCTACGAGCAGTACTTC.

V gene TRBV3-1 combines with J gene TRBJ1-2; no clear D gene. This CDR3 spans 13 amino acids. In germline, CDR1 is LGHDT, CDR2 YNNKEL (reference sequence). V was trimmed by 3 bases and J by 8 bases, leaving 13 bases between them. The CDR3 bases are TGTGCCAGCAGCCACCTCTGGGTCTCGGGCTACACCTTC. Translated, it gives CASSHLWVSGYTF.

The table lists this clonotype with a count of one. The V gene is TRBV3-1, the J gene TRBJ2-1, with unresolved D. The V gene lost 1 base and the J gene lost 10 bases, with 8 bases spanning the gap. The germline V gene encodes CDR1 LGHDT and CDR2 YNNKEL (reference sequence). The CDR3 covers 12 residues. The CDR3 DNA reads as TGTGCCAGCAGCCAAGGCTGGACCGAGCAGTTCTTC. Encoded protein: CASSQGWTEQFF.

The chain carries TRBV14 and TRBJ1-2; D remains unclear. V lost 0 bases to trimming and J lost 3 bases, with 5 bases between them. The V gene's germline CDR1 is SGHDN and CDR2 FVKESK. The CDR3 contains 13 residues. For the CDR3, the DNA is TGTGCCAGCAGCCAAGATACACACTATGGCTACACCTTC. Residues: CASSQDTHYGYTF.

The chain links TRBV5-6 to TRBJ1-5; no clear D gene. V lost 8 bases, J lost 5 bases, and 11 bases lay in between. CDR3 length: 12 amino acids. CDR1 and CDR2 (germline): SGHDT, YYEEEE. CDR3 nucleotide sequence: TGTGCCAGTTCTCGAGAGCATCAGCCCCAGCATTTT. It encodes CASSREHQPQHF.

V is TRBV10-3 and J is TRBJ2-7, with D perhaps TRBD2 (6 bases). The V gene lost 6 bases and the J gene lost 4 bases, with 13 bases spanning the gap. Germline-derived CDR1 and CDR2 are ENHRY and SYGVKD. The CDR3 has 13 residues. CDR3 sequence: CAISGGPSYEQYF. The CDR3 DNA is TGTGCCATCAGCGGGGGACCCAGTTACGAGCAGTACTTC.

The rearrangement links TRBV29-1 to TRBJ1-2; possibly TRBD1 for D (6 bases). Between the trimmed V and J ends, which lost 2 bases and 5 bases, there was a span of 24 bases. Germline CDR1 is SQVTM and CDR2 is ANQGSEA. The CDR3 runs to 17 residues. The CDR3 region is CSVEWGGGLGSFYGYTF. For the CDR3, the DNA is TGCAGCGTTGAATGGGGTGGGGGCCTAGGATCCTTTTATGGCTACACCTTC.

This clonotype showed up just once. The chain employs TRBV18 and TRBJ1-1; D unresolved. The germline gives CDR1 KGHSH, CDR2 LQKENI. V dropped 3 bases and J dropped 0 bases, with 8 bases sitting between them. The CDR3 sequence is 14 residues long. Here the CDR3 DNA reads TGTGCCAGCTCACCCTCCACAATGAACACTGAAGCTTTCTTT. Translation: CASSPSTMNTEAFF. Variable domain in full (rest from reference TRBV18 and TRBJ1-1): NAGVMQNPRHLVRRRGQEARLRCSPMKGHSHVYWYRQLPEEGLKFMVYLQKENIIDESGMPKERFSAEFPKEGPSILRIQQVVRGDSAAYFCASSPSTMNTEAFFGQGTRLTVV.

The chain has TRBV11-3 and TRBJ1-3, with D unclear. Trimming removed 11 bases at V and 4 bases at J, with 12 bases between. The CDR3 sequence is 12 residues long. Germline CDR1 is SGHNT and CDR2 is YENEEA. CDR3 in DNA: TGTGCCTCATTAGGGCCAGGAAACACCATATATTTT. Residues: CASLGPGNTIYF.

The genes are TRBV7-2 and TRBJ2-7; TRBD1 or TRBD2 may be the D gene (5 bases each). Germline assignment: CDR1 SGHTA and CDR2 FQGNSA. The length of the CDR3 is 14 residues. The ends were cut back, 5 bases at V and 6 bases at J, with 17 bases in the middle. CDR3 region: CASSLGTRRSEQYF. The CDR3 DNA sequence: TGTGCCAGCAGCCTAGGGACCCGAAGAAGCGAGCAGTACTTC.

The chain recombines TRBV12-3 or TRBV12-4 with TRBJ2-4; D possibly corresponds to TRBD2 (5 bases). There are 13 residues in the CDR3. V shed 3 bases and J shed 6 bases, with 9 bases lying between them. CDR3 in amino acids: CASSFAGINIQYF. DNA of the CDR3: TGTGCCAGCAGTTTTGCCGGGATAAACATTCAGTACTTC.

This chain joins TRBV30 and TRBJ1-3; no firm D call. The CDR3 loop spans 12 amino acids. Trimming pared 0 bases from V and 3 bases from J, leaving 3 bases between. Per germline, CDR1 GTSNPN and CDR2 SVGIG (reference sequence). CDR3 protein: CAWSVLGNTIYF. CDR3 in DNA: TGTGCCTGGAGTGTACTTGGAAACACCATATATTTT.

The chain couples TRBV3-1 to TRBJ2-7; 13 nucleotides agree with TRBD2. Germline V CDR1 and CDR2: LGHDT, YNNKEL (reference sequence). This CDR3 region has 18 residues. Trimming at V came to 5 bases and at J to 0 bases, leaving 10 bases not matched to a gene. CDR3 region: CASSSRTSGGPSSYEQYF. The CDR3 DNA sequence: TGTGCCAGCAGCTCCAGGACTAGCGGGGGCCCAAGCTCCTACGAGCAGTACTTC.

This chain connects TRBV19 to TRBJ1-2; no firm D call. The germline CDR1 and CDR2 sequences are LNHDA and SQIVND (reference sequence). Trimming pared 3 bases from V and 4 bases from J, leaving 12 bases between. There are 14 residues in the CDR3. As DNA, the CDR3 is TGTGCCAGTAGTATCGAAGCAGATTTCTATGGCTACACCTTC. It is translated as CASSIEADFYGYTF.

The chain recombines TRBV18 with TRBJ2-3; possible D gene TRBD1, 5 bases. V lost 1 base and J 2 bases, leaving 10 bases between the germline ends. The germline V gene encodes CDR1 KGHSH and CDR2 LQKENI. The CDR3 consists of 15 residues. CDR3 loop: CASSPLSQDTDTQYF. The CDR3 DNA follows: TGTGCCAGCTCACCACTATCACAGGACACAGATACGCAGTATTTT.

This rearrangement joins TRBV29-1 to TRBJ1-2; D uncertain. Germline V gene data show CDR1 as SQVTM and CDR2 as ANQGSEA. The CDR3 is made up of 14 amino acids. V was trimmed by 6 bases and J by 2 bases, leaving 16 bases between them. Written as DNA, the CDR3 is TGCAGCGTCCGAGGCCGGGGTCGGAACTATGGCTACACCTTC. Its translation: CSVRGRGRNYGYTF.

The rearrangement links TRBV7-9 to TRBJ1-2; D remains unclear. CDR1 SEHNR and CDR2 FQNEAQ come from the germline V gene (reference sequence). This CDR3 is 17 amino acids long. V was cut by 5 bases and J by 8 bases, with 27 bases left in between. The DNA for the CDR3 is TGTGCCAGCAGCGTATCTCGGGCCCAAGACGAGGTGAGAGGCTACACCTTC. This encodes CASSVSRAQDEVRGYTF.

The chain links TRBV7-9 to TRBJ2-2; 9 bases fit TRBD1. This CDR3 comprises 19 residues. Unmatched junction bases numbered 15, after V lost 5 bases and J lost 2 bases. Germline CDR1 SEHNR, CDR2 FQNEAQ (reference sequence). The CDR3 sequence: CASSRPDRGKRFNTGELFF. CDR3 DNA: TGTGCCAGCAGCAGGCCGGACAGGGGTAAACGGTTTAACACCGGGGAGCTGTTTTTT. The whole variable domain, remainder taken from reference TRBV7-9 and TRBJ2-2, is DTGVSQNPRHKITKRGQNVTFRCDPISEHNRLYWYRQTLGQGPEFLTYFQNEAQLEKSRLLSDRFSAERPKGSFSTLEIQRTEQGDSAMYLCASSRPDRGKRFNTGELFFGEGSRLTVL.